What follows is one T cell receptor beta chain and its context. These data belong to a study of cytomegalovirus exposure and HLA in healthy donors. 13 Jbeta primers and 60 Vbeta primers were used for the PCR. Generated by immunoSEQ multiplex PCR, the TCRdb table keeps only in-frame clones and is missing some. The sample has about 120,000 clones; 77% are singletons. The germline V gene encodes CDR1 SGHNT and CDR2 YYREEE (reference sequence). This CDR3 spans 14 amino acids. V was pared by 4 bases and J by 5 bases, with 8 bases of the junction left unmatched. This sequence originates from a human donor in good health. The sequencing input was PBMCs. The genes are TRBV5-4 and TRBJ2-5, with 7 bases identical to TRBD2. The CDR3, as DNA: TGTGCCAGCAGCCCCGGACTAGTGGAGGAGACCCAGTACTTC. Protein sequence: CASSPGLVEETQYF.